Sequencing of this T cell receptor beta chain was carried out in a study of cytomegalovirus exposure and HLA in healthy donors. Study background: Of approximately 400 genotyped donors, more than 70% clustered with self-reported Caucasian donors. Study results and limitations: Donor immune exposure was known only as CMV serostatus. When analyzed later, a missense DCLRE1C variant was found to be linked to TCR beta V- and J-gene trimming.

With regard to this clone: Its specificity is not known.

Use of 60 Vbeta and 13 Jbeta primers characterized the PCR. Repertoires were generated with immunoSEQ multiplex PCR, while TCRdb's copy carries only in-frame clones and drops some. Among roughly 150,000 clones listed, roughly 80% were seen once. Germline trimming cut 5 bases from V and 0 bases from J; bases unmatched to any gene: 7. CDR3 length equals 16 residues. The germline CDR1 and CDR2 sequences are SGHAT and FQNNGV. Sampled while nominally healthy, donors likely had unrecorded immune exposures. The chain recombines TRBV11-2 with TRBJ1-3; 7 nucleotides align to TRBD1. The source is a man younger than 35 in good health and CMV-seronegative. The sequencing input was PBMCs. DNA for the CDR3: TGTGCCAGCAGCAGAAGGGACAGCAGCTCTGGAAACACCATATATTTT. As protein: CASSRRDSSSGNTIYF.